This T cell receptor (beta chain) emerged from a study of T-cell memory formation after mild COVID-19. The overall study: The TCR clusters were mostly specific to one donor. Study outcomes and limitations: Contracting clones, day 15 to 85, had balanced CD4/CD8, and later expanders favored CD4+. CD4+ contracting clones were found mainly in CM and EM, and CD8+ ones in EMRA. Memory from before infection featured some responding clones, which suggests cross-reactive memory joined.

The CDR3 runs to 14 residues. The junction had 8 bases not matched to a gene; V was cut back by 5 bases and J by 4 bases. The germline gives CDR1 SGHRS, CDR2 YFSETQ. This clonotype was seen a few times. Its cognate antigen is unknown. MiXCR was run by TCRdb on the 5' RACE reads, yielding one entry per CDR3 protein. The data contain a few hundred thousand distinct CDR3 sequences, over 15% of them singletons. The origin of this receptor is a man younger than 35 who had mild COVID-19 (a few samples of this study predate the infection). Cell type and time point are not known. The material sequenced was PBMCs or a T cell subset sorted from them (not recorded which). This chain connects TRBV5-1 to TRBJ2-7; 8 nucleotides align to TRBD2. CDR3 amino acids: CASSPSRGAYEQYF. The CDR3 DNA reads TGCGCCAGCAGTCCATCGCGGGGGGCGTACGAGCAGTACTTC.